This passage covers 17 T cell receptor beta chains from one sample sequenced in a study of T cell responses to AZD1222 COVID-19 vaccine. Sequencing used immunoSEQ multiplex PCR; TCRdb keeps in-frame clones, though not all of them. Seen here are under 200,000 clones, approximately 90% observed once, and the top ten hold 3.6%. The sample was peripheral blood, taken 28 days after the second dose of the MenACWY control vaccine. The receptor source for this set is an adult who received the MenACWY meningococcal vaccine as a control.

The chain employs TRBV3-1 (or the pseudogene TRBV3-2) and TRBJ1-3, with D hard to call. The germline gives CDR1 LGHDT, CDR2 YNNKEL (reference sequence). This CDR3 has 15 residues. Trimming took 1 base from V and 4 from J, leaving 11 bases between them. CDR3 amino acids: CASSQAVGRGNTIYF. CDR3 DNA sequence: TGTGCCAGCAGCCAAGCGGTCGGTAGGGGAAACACCATATATTTT.

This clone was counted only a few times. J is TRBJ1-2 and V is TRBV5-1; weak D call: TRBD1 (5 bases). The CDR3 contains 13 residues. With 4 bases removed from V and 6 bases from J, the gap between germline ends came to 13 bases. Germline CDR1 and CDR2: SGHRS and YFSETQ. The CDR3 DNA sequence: TGCGCCAGCAGCCTCTCGGTGACAGATGGCTACACCTTC. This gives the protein CASSLSVTDGYTF. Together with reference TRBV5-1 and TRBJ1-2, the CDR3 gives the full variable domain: KAGVTQTPRYLIKTRGQQVTLSCSPISGHRSVSWYQQTPGQGLQFLFEYFSETQRNKGNFPGRFSGRQFSNSRSEMNVSTLELGDSALYLCASSLSVTDGYTFGSGTRLTVV.

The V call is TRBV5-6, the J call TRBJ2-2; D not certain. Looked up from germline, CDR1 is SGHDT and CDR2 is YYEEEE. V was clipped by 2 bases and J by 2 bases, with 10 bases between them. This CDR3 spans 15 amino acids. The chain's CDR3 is CASSFKAENTGELFF. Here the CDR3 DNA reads TGTGCCAGCAGCTTCAAGGCAGAAAACACCGGGGAGCTGTTTTTT.

This CDR3 is CASTQGAPEAFF. For the CDR3, the DNA is TGTGCCAGCACACAGGGGGCACCTGAAGCTTTCTTT. V usage is TRBV7-9 and J usage is TRBJ1-1; 9 nucleotides line up with TRBD1. Germline V gene sequence: CDR1 SEHNR, CDR2 FQNEAQ (reference sequence). After removal of 7 bases from V and 6 bases from J, the junction contained 3 bases not matched to a gene. The CDR3 is 12 amino acids. Variable domain in full (rest from reference TRBV7-9 and TRBJ1-1): DTGVSQNPRHKITKRGQNVTFRCDPISEHNRLYWYRQTLGQGPEFLTYFQNEAQLEKSRLLSDRFSAERPKGSFSTLEIQRTEQGDSAMYLCASTQGAPEAFFGQGTRLTVV.

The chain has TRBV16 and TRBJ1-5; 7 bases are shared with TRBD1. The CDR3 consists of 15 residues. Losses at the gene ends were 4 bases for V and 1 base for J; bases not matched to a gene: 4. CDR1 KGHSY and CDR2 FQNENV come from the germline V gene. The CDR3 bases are TGTGCCAGCAGCCCCGGGACAGCGAGCAATCAGCCCCAGCATTTT. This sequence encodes CASSPGTASNQPQHF.

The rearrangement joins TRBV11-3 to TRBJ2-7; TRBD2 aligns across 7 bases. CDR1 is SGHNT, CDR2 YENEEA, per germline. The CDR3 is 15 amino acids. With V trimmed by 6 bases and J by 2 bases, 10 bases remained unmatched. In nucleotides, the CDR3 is TGTGCCAGCAGTTTTTCGATGCGGGGGACCTACGAGCAGTACTTC. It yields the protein CASSFSMRGTYEQYF.

As DNA, the CDR3 is TGTGCCAGCAGCCCGGACTCGGGACGGGCCTACGAGCAGTACTTC. This codes for CASSPDSGRAYEQYF. The chain links TRBV14 to TRBJ2-7; the D call may be TRBD1 or TRBD2 (5 bases each). CDR1 SGHDN and CDR2 FVKESK come from the germline V gene. The CDR3 runs to 15 residues. Trimming cost V 4 bases and J 2 bases, with 15 bases left between them.

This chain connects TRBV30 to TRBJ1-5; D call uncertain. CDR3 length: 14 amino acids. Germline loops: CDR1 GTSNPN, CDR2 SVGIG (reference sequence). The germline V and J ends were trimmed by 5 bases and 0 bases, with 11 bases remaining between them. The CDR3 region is CAWSRLNSNQPQHF. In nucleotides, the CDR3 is TGTGCCTGGTCTAGGCTGAATAGCAATCAGCCCCAGCATTTT.

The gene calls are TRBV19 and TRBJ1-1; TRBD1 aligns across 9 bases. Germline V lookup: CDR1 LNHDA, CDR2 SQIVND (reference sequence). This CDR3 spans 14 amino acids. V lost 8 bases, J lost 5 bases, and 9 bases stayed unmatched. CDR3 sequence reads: CASGVQGAQTEAFF. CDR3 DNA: TGTGCCAGTGGGGTACAGGGGGCGCAGACTGAAGCTTTCTTT.

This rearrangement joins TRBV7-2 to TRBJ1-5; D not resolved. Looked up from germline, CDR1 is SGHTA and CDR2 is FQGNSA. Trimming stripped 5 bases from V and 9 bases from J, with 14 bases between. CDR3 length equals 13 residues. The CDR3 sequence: CASSAGSRRPQHF. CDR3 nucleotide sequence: TGTGCCAGCAGCGCCGGGTCGAGACGGCCCCAGCATTTT.

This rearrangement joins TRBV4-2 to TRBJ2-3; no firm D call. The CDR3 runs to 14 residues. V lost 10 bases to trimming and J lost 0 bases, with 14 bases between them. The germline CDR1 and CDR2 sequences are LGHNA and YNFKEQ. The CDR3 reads CATADATSTDTQYF. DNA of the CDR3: TGTGCCACGGCAGACGCTACGAGCACAGATACGCAGTATTTT.

CDR3 in amino acids: CASSQRVQGKLFF. CDR3 coding DNA: TGTGCCAGCAGTCAGAGGGTGCAGGGAAAACTGTTTTTT. The chain employs TRBV6-2 or TRBV6-3 and TRBJ1-4; tentatively, D is TRBD1 (5 bases). V gave up 5 bases and J gave up 10 bases, with 14 bases separating them. The CDR3 contains 13 residues. The germline V gene has CDR1 MNHEY and CDR2 SVGEGT.

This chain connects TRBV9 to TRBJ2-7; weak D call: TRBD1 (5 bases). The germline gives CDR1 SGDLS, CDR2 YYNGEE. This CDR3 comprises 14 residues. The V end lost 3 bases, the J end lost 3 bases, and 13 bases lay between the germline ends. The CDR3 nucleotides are TGTGCCAGCAGCGGCTCCGGTACAGGCTACGAGCAGTACTTC. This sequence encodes CASSGSGTGYEQYF.

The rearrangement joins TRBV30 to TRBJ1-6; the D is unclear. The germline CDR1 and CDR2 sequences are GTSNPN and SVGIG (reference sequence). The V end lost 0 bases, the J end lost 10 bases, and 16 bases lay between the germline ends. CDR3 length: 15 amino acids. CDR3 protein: CAWSVSRTGGSPLHF. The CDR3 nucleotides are TGTGCCTGGAGTGTCTCCCGGACTGGCGGGTCACCCCTCCACTTT.

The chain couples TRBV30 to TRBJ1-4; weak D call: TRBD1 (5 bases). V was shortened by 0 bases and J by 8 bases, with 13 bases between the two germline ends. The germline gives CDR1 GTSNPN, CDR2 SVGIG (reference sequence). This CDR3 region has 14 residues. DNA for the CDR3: TGTGCCTGGAGTGTACCCGACAGTCGGGAAAAACTGTTTTTT. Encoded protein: CAWSVPDSREKLFF.

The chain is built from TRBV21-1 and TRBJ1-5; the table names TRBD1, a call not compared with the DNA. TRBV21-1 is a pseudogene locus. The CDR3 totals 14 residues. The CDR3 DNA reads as TGTGCCATCCCCGACAGGGCTAGCAATCAGCCCCAGCATTTT. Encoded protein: CAIPDRASNQPQHF.

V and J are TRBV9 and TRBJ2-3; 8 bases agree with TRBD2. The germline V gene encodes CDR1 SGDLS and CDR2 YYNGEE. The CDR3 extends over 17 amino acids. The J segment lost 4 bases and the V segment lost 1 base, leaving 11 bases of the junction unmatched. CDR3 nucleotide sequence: TGTGCCAGCAGCGTAACTTACCCGGGAGGGCCGCCAGATACGCAGTATTTT. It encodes CASSVTYPGGPPDTQYF.